The entry that follows covers one T cell receptor (beta chain) sequence. This sample is part of a study of T cell responses to AZD1222 COVID-19 vaccine. Clones were sequenced by immunoSEQ multiplex PCR, and TCRdb holds only the in-frame ones, with some missing. This sample carries 100,000 or so clones, approximately 91% of them seen once, and the ten largest clones take around 1.7%. The trim removed 4 bases at V and 4 bases at J, leaving 3 bases unmatched. CDR1 and CDR2 from the germline V gene are MNHEY and SVGAGI. This CDR3 has 14 residues. The chain is built from TRBV6-5 and TRBJ2-5, with TRBD2 identical over 10 bases. The receptor comes from an adult in good health. This material consisted of peripheral blood, taken on day 0 of AZD1222 vaccination. The CDR3 region is CASSLGLALETQYF. CDR3 DNA: TGTGCCAGCAGTTTGGGACTAGCGTTAGAGACCCAGTACTTC.